Below, 9 T cell receptor beta chains from the same sample are listed, as sequenced in a study of regulatory T cells in long-lasting Graves disease. As to time point: newly diagnosed GD, antithyroid drugs for less than 3 months. From RNA extracted from PBMCs, the TCR library was made. Investigators prepared the TCR beta libraries by applying iRepertoire HTBI primers and Arm-PCR of CDR3 regions. TCRdb re-derived calls from the multiplex PCR reads in MiXCR, one entry per CDR3 protein. The table lists 250,000 to 300,000 distinct CDR3 sequences, 18% of them singletons, with 12% to 15% in the top ten. This sample was shared with a second study, whose subject was T cells in Graves' hyperthyroidism and ophthalmopathy.

The sequencing here drew on peripheral blood mononuclear cells (PBMCs), taken at new diagnosis, from a patient treated with antithyroid drugs. The receptors stem from a woman aged 25-40 years with Graves disease.

This clonotype has only a few counts. V is TRBV7-6 and J is TRBJ2-7; D not resolved. Trimming stripped 3 bases from V and 9 bases from J, with 15 bases between. This CDR3 has 13 residues. Germline-derived CDR1 and CDR2 are SGHVS and FNYEAQ. The CDR3 loop reads CASSLGPDRRQYF. The CDR3 region has the DNA TGTGCCAGCAGCTTGGGTCCTGATAGGAGGCAGTACTTC.

Many counts were recorded for this clonotype. V is TRBV5-6 and J is TRBJ1-4; a weak D match, TRBD1 (6 bases). The germline V and J ends were trimmed by 0 bases and 4 bases, with 13 bases remaining between them. In germline, CDR1 is SGHDT, CDR2 YYEEEE. The CDR3 is made up of 16 amino acids. The CDR3 region has the DNA TGTGCCAGCAGCTTGGCCTGGGGACAAGTTAATGAAAAACTGTTTTTT. As protein: CASSLAWGQVNEKLFF.

This clonotype was counted at least ten times. The chain employs TRBV6-6 and TRBJ1-1; D remains unclear. This CDR3 region has 14 residues. Germline loops: CDR1 MNHNY, CDR2 SVGAGI (reference sequence). Trimming left V 0 bases short and J 1 base short, with 6 bases between. Here the CDR3 DNA reads TGTGCCAGCAGTTACTCGCATGAGAACACTGAAGCTTTCTTT. Translation gives CASSYSHENTEAFF.

The sample holds a few counts of this clonotype. The CDR3 reads CASSQEVRGPYGYTF. The CDR3 DNA is TGTGCCAGCAGCCAAGAAGTCAGGGGGCCCTATGGCTACACCTTC. This chain joins TRBV14 and TRBJ1-2; TRBD1 aligns across 8 bases. The CDR3 length is 15 residues. The V segment lost 0 bases and the J segment 4 bases; nucleotides outside the gene matches: 4. CDR1 and CDR2 from the germline V gene are SGHDN and FVKESK.

This clonotype was observed many times. This rearrangement joins TRBV6-1 to TRBJ1-1; D uncertain. V lost 5 bases and J lost 5, with 9 bases in between. The CDR3 has 12 residues. Germline V gene sequence: CDR1 MNHNS, CDR2 SASEGT. CDR3 in amino acids: CASSLLLTEAFF. The CDR3, as DNA: TGTGCCAGCAGTCTGCTGTTGACTGAAGCTTTCTTT.

This clonotype turned up a few times. The chain employs TRBV6-2 or TRBV6-3 and TRBJ2-1; tentatively, D is TRBD1 (5 bases). CDR1 is MNHEY, CDR2 SVGEGT, per germline. CDR3 length equals 14 residues. Trimming took 5 bases from V and 7 from J, leaving 15 bases between them. The CDR3: CASSVDTELNEQFF. The CDR3 DNA follows: TGTGCCAGCAGTGTGGACACGGAGCTTAATGAGCAGTTCTTC.

The rearrangement joins TRBV6-2 or TRBV6-3 to TRBJ2-7; 8 nucleotides match TRBD2. This CDR3 has 16 residues. Looked up from germline, CDR1 is MNHEY and CDR2 is SVGEGT. The ends lost 5 bases at V and 3 bases at J; junction bases unmatched: 12. This chain's CDR3 is CASSEIWAGGVYEQYF. CDR3 DNA sequence: TGTGCCAGCAGTGAAATCTGGGCGGGAGGAGTCTACGAGCAGTACTTC.

In the case of this clonotype: Given a much more abundant clone one base away, this may be a read error. CDR3 in amino acids: CASGLENGATNERLFF. As DNA, the CDR3 is TGTGCTAGTGGTTTGGAGAACGGTGCAACTAATGAAAGACTGTTTTTT. This chain joins TRBV12-5 and TRBJ1-4; D call uncertain. The V gene's germline CDR1 is LGHNT and CDR2 FRNRAP. This CDR3 is 16 amino acids long. The whole variable domain, filled in from reference TRBV12-5 and TRBJ1-4, reads DARVTQTPRHKVTEMGQEVTMRCQPILGHNTVFWYRQTMMQGLELLAYFRNRAPLDDSGMPKDRFSAEMPDATLATLKIQPSEPRDSAVYFCASGLENGATNERLFFGSGTQLSVL.

This clonotype came up a few times. The rearrangement joins TRBV19 to TRBJ1-4; the D gene is possibly TRBD1 (5 bases). Trimming took off 0 bases at V and 3 bases at J, with 20 bases between the two ends. Germline CDR1 reads LNHDA; CDR2 reads SQIVND (reference sequence). The CDR3 covers 19 residues. In DNA, the CDR3 is TGTGCCAGTAGTATAGATCGGCAAAGGGGTAAAACGTCTAATGAAAAACTGTTTTTT. Translated, it gives CASSIDRQRGKTSNEKLFF.